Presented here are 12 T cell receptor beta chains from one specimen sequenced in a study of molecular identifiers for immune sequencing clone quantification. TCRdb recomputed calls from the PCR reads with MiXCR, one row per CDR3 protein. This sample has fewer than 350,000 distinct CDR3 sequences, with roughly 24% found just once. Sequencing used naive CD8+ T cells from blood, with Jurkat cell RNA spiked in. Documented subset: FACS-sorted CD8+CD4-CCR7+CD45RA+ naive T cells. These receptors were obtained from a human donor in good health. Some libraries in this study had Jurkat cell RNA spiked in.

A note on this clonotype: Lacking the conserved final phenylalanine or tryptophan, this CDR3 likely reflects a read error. The CDR3 nucleotides read TGTGCCAGCAGCGATGGGACAGGGCTGTACTATGGCTACACCATC. Its protein is CASSDGTGLYYGYTI. J is TRBJ1-2 and V is TRBV7-9; 9 bases fit TRBD1. The CDR3 runs to 15 residues. V dropped 5 bases and J dropped 3; count of bases not matched to a gene: 7. The germline gives CDR1 SEHNR, CDR2 FQNEAQ (reference sequence).

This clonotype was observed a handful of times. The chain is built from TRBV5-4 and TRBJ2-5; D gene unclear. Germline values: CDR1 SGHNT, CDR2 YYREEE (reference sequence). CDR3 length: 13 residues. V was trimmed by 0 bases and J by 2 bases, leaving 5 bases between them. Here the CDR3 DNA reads TGTGCCAGCAGCTTGGCCGTACAAGAGACCCAGTACTTC. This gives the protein CASSLAVQETQYF.

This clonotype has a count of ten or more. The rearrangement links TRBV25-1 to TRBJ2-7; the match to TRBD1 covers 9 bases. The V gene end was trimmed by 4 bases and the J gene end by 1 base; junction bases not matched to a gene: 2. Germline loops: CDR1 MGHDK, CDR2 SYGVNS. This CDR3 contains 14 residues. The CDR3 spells CASSVGTGSYEQYF. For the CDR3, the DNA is TGTGCCAGCAGTGTCGGGACAGGGTCCTACGAGCAGTACTTC.

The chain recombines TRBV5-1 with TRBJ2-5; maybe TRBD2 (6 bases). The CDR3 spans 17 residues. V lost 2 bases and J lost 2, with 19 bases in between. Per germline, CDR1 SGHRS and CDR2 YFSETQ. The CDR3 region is CASSLIRAGSGQETQYF. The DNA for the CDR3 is TGCGCCAGCAGCTTAATTCGGGCGGGGAGCGGACAAGAGACCCAGTACTTC.

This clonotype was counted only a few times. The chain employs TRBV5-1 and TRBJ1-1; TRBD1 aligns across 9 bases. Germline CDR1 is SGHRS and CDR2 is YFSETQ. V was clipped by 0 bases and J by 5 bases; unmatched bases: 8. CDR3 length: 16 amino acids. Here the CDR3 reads CASSLDLYRGLTEAFF. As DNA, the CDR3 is TGCGCCAGCAGCTTGGACCTATACAGGGGGCTAACTGAAGCTTTCTTT.

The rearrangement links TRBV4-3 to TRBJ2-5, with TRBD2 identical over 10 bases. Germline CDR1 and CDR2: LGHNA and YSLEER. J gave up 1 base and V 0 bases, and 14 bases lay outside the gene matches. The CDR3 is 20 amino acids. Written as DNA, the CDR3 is TGCGCCAGCAGCCAAGATTTACTTTCCGAATTAGCGGGGGGCCAAGAGACCCAGTACTTC. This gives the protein CASSQDLLSELAGGQETQYF.

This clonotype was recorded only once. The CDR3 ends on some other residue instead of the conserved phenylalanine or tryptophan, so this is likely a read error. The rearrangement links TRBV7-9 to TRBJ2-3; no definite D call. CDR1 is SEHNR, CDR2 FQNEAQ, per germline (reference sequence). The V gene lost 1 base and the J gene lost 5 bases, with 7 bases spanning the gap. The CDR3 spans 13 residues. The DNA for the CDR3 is TGTGCCAGCAGCTTAGTCCCTCAAGATACGCAGTATTGT. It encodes CASSLVPQDTQYC.

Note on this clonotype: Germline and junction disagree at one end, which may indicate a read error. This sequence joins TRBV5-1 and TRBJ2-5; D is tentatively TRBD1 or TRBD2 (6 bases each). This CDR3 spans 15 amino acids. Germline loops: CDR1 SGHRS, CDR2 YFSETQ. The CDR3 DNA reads TGCGCCAGCCGCTTTGTGGGGGGCGGGCAAGAGGCCCAGTACTTC. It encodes CASRFVGGGQEAQYF.

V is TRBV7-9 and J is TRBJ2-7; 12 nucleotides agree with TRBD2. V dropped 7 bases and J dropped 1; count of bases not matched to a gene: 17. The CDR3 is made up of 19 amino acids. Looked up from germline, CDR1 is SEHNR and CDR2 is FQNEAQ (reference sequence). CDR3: CASKQIARTGTSGSYEQYF. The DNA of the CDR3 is TGTGCCAGCAAGCAAATTGCTCGGACAGGGACTAGCGGGTCCTACGAGCAGTACTTC.

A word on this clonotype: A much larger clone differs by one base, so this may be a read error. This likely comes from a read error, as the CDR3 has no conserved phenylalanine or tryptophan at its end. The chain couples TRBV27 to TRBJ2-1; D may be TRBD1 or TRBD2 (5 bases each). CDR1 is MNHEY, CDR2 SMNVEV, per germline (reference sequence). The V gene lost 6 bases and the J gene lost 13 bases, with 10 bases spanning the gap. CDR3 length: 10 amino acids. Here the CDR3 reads CASRGRGQFL. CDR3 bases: TGTGCCAGCAGGGGACGAGGTCAGTTCTTA.

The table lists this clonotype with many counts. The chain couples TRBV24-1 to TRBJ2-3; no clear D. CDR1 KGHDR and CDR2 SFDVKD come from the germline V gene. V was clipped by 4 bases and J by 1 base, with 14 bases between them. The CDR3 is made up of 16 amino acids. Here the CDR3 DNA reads TGTGCCACCAGTGAGGATGCTAGGAGCCGCACAGATACGCAGTATTTT. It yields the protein CATSEDARSRTDTQYF.

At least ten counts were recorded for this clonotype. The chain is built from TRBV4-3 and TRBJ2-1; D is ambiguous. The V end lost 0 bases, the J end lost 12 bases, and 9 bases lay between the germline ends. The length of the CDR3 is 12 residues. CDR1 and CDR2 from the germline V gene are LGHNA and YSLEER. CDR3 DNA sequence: TGCGCCAGCAGCCAAGACCCAGGTCCGCAGTTCTTC. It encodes CASSQDPGPQFF.